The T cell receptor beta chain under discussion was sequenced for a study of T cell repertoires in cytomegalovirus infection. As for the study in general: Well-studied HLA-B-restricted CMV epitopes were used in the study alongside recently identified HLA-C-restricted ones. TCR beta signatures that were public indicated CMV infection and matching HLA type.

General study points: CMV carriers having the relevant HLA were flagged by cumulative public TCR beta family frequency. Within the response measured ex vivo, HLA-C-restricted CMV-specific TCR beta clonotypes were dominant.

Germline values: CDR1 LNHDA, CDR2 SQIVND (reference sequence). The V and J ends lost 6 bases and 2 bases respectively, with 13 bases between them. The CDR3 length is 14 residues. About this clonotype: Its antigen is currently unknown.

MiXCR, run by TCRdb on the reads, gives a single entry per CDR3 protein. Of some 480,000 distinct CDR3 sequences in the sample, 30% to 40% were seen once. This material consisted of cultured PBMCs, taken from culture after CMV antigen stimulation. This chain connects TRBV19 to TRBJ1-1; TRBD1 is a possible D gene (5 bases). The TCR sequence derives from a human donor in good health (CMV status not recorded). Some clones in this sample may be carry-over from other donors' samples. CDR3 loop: CASRSLQVNTEAFF. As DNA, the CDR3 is TGTGCCAGTAGGTCCCTACAGGTAAACACTGAAGCTTTCTTT.